This passage covers 2 T cell receptor beta chains from one sample sequenced in a study of Graves' ophthalmopathy and Graves' hyperthyroidism. Scientists amplified the TCR beta CDR3 regions from RNA transcripts. HTBI-primed first-round RT-PCR preceded second-round multiplex PCR. TCRdb re-analysed the multiplex PCR reads in MiXCR, keeping a single row per CDR3 protein. The repertoire holds some 390,000 distinct CDR3 sequences, with approximately 16% as singletons. Specimen: peripheral blood. These receptors were collected from a young woman with Graves' ophthalmopathy.

This clonotype was detected many times. The chain links TRBV29-1 to TRBJ2-7, with 11 bases matching TRBD1. Germline-derived CDR1 and CDR2 are SQVTM and ANQGSEA. The length of the CDR3 is 16 residues. V shed 3 bases and J 1 base; nucleotides not matched to a gene: 8. CDR3 sequence (DNA): TGCAGCGTTGATGGCCTCGGGACAGGGGGGTCCTACGAGCAGTACTTC. Its translation: CSVDGLGTGGSYEQYF.

This clonotype was seen many times. The chain combines TRBV9 with TRBJ2-2, with D possibly matching TRBD2 (5 bases). V was shortened by 2 bases and J by 0 bases, with 8 bases between the two germline ends. The germline V gene encodes CDR1 SGDLS and CDR2 YYNGEE. The CDR3 consists of 15 residues. The CDR3 spells CASSVAEANTGELFF. The CDR3 DNA is TGTGCCAGCAGCGTTGCGGAGGCGAACACCGGGGAGCTGTTTTTT.